The 19 T cell receptor beta chains given below trace back to one sample, sequenced in a study of blood T cell repertoires in COVID-19. The data were produced by immunoSEQ multiplex PCR, yet TCRdb's version contains in-frame clones alone and is incomplete. The sample has over 250,000 clones; roughly 88% are singletons. The sequenced sample was PBMCs or T cells enriched from blood (not recorded which). These receptors were obtained from a woman aged 30 to 39 who had recovered from COVID-19.

The chain carries TRBV7-2 and TRBJ2-7; TRBD2 agrees at 9 bases. With 3 bases clipped from V and 0 bases from J, the junction kept 3 bases outside the gene matches. The CDR3 covers 15 residues. CDR1 and CDR2 from the germline V gene are SGHTA and FQGNSA. The CDR3: CASSLAGGSSYEQYF. CDR3 in DNA: TGTGCCAGCAGCTTGGCGGGAGGGAGCTCCTACGAGCAGTACTTC.

V gene TRBV3-1 (or the pseudogene TRBV3-2) combines with J gene TRBJ2-4; D is possibly TRBD2 (6 bases). Trimming removed 3 bases at V and 8 bases at J, with 14 bases between. Germline lookup yields CDR1 LGHDT and CDR2 YNNKEL (reference sequence). The CDR3 sequence is 14 residues long. The CDR3 here is CASSQVGVADIQYF. The CDR3 region has the DNA TGTGCCAGCAGCCAGGTAGGGGTAGCGGACATTCAGTACTTC.

The V call is TRBV3-1 (or the pseudogene TRBV3-2), the J call TRBJ2-2; D unclear. Per the germline V gene, CDR1 is LGHDT and CDR2 is YNNKEL (reference sequence). V shed 0 bases and J shed 2 bases, with 7 bases lying between them. The CDR3 length is 15 residues. CDR3 bases: TGTGCCAGCAGCCAAGATCCCTACAACACCGGGGAGCTGTTTTTT. Residues: CASSQDPYNTGELFF.

The chain combines TRBV30 with TRBJ1-6, with a tentative D call TRBD1 (5 bases). CDR3 length: 15 residues. Trimming pared 5 bases from V and 0 bases from J, leaving 11 bases between. The germline gives CDR1 GTSNPN, CDR2 SVGIG (reference sequence). The CDR3 DNA sequence: TGTGCCTGGTATGACAGAAGCTCCTATAATTCACCCCTCCACTTT. As protein: CAWYDRSSYNSPLHF.

V is TRBV11-2 and J is TRBJ2-7; 8 bases line up with TRBD2. V shed 3 bases, J shed 7 bases, and the junction held 8 bases outside the gene matches. This CDR3 comprises 14 residues. Germline V gene lookup returns CDR1 SGHAT and CDR2 FQNNGV. The CDR3 bases are TGTGCCAGCAGCTTGGACACCGGCGGGAGGGAGCAGTACTTC. Its translation is CASSLDTGGREQYF.

This clone was found a few times. The V call is TRBV7-9, the J call TRBJ1-1; D not certain. Germline V lookup: CDR1 SEHNR, CDR2 FQNEAQ (reference sequence). CDR3 length equals 14 residues. Between the trimmed V and J ends, which lost 3 bases and 3 bases, there was a span of 11 bases. CDR3: CASSFGQTYTEAFF. CDR3 nucleotides: TGTGCCAGCAGCTTTGGGCAGACCTACACTGAAGCTTTCTTT. Full variable domain (remainder filled in from reference TRBV7-9 and TRBJ1-1): DTGVSQNPRHKITKRGQNVTFRCDPISEHNRLYWYRQTLGQGPEFLTYFQNEAQLEKSRLLSDRFSAERPKGSFSTLEIQRTEQGDSAMYLCASSFGQTYTEAFFGQGTRLTVV.

This chain connects TRBV5-1 to TRBJ2-5, with TRBD1 matching 8 bases. The germline V gene has CDR1 SGHRS and CDR2 YFSETQ. This CDR3 is built from 15 residues. V gave up 3 bases and J gave up 2 bases; unmatched junction bases: 6. The CDR3 loop is CASSSHRGVQETQYF. The CDR3 DNA reads TGCGCCAGCAGCTCGCACAGGGGGGTTCAAGAGACCCAGTACTTC. Complete variable domain (other parts from reference TRBV5-1 and TRBJ2-5): KAGVTQTPRYLIKTRGQQVTLSCSPISGHRSVSWYQQTPGQGLQFLFEYFSETQRNKGNFPGRFSGRQFSNSRSEMNVSTLELGDSALYLCASSSHRGVQETQYFGPGTRLLVL.

The rearrangement joins TRBV19 to TRBJ1-5; TRBD1 matches at 10 bases. CDR1 and CDR2 (germline): LNHDA, SQIVND (reference sequence). CDR3 length equals 15 residues. The trim removed 5 bases at V and 6 bases at J, leaving 7 bases unmatched. The CDR3 DNA follows: TGTGCCAGTAGTTACGTGACAGGGGGCAGTCAGCCCCAGCATTTT. It yields the protein CASSYVTGGSQPQHF. The variable domain in full, with the rest retrieved from reference TRBV19 and TRBJ1-5, is DGGITQSPKYLFRKEGQNVTLSCEQNLNHDAMYWYRQDPGQGLRLIYYSQIVNDFQKGDIAEGYSVSREKKESFPLTVTSAQKNPTAFYLCASSYVTGGSQPQHFGDGTRLSIL.

V usage is TRBV12-3 or TRBV12-4 and J usage is TRBJ1-2, with a weak D call TRBD1 (5 bases). Trimming left V 4 bases short and J 6 bases short, with 6 bases between. This CDR3 comprises 11 residues. The CDR3 sequence is CASSWGDGYTF. In DNA form, the CDR3 reads TGTGCCAGCAGTTGGGGGGATGGCTACACCTTC.

The CDR3 nucleotides read TGTGCCAGCAGTTTACGTCAGGGGGCGGACACTGAAGCTTTCTTT. This sequence encodes CASSLRQGADTEAFF. The rearrangement links TRBV27 to TRBJ1-1, with 8 bases aligning to TRBD1. With 2 bases clipped from V and 3 bases from J, the junction kept 5 bases outside the gene matches. The CDR3 extends over 15 amino acids. CDR1 is MNHEY, CDR2 SMNVEV, per germline (reference sequence).

The rearrangement links TRBV30 to TRBJ1-5, with 8 bases lining up with TRBD1. The CDR3 contains 19 residues. CDR1 GTSNPN and CDR2 SVGIG come from the germline V gene (reference sequence). Losses at the gene ends were 2 bases for V and 0 bases for J; bases not matched to a gene: 15. CDR3 nucleotides: TGTGCCTGGAGTACCGTAAGACAGGGGCTACAATTTAGCAATCAGCCCCAGCATTTT. Translating it yields CAWSTVRQGLQFSNQPQHF.

The chain carries TRBV5-1 and TRBJ2-7; D gene uncertain. V lost 0 bases, J lost 2 bases, and 18 bases lay in between. The CDR3 spans 17 residues. Germline V CDR1 and CDR2: SGHRS, YFSETQ. The CDR3 bases are TGCGCCAGCAGCTTGGACCGTACACCTTTAAACGCCTACGAGCAGTACTTC. As protein: CASSLDRTPLNAYEQYF.

The V call is TRBV7-2, the J call TRBJ2-1; tentatively, D is TRBD2 (6 bases). With 3 bases removed from V and 2 bases from J, the gap between germline ends came to 14 bases. There are 16 residues in the CDR3. CDR1 is SGHTA and CDR2 is FQGNSA in the germline V gene. The CDR3 region has the DNA TGTGCCAGCAGCTTTTGGATTAGCGGAGCCTACAATGAGCAGTTCTTC. This codes for CASSFWISGAYNEQFF. The full variable domain, rest sourced from reference TRBV7-2 and TRBJ2-1, is GAGVSQSPSNKVTEKGKDVELRCDPISGHTALYWYRQSLGQGLEFLIYFQGNSAPDKSGLPSDRFSAERTGGSVSTLTIQRTQQEDSAVYLCASSFWISGAYNEQFFGPGTRLTVL.

V and J are TRBV28 and TRBJ1-5; D remains ambiguous. CDR1 and CDR2 from the germline V gene are MDHEN and SYDVKM. This CDR3 contains 17 residues. V gave up 3 bases and J gave up 0 bases, with 15 bases separating them. CDR3 residues: CASSLLPRLVSNQPQHF. CDR3 bases: TGTGCCAGCAGTTTGCTTCCTCGACTGGTTAGCAATCAGCCCCAGCATTTT.

The rearrangement links TRBV3-1 (or the pseudogene TRBV3-2) to TRBJ2-1; maybe TRBD1 (5 bases). The CDR3 has 13 residues. Between the trimmed V and J ends, which lost 0 bases and 15 bases, there was a span of 15 bases. Germline CDR1 is LGHDT and CDR2 is YNNKEL (reference sequence). CDR3 loop: CASSQDSGPPGFF. CDR3 nucleotide sequence: TGTGCCAGCAGCCAAGATTCAGGGCCCCCTGGGTTCTTC.

This clone was seen a few times. J is TRBJ1-1 and V is TRBV19, with 12 bases identical to TRBD1. The CDR3 length is 21 residues. From germline, CDR1 is LNHDA and CDR2 SQIVND (reference sequence). V gave up 4 bases and J gave up 5 bases; unmatched junction bases: 23. The chain's CDR3 is CASSTYSGTGGARVLGTEAFF. The CDR3 nucleotides are TGTGCCAGTAGTACGTACTCCGGGACAGGGGGCGCAAGGGTTTTAGGGACTGAAGCTTTCTTT.

J is TRBJ1-5 and V is TRBV19, with 7 bases that match TRBD1. CDR3 size: 16 residues. V lost 7 bases, J lost 4 bases, and 13 bases stayed unmatched. In germline, CDR1 is LNHDA, CDR2 SQIVND (reference sequence). CDR3 residues: CASTLFAGRGNQPQHF. The CDR3 DNA is TGTGCCAGTACCCTCTTTGCCGGCAGGGGGAATCAGCCCCAGCATTTT.

This chain links TRBV5-1 with TRBJ2-2; the match to TRBD2 covers 7 bases. The CDR3 is 18 amino acids. Trimming cost V 1 base and J 2 bases; bases outside gene matches: 11. Germline V gene data show CDR1 as SGHRS and CDR2 as YFSETQ. The CDR3 DNA reads TGCGCCAGCAGCTTGTATGGTTTCGGCGGGAGCAACACCGGGGAGCTGTTTTTT. It translates to CASSLYGFGGSNTGELFF.

The chain has TRBV7-2 and TRBJ1-1, with D uncertain. CDR1 SGHTA and CDR2 FQGNSA come from the germline V gene. The CDR3 has 11 residues. With 2 bases removed from V and 7 bases from J, the gap between germline ends came to 5 bases. In DNA form, the CDR3 reads TGTGCCAGCAGCTTAAGAGGTGAAGCTTTCTTT. It is translated as CASSLRGEAFF.